This is a list of T cell receptor beta chains from one sample in a study of T-cell reconstitution after alpha-beta-depleted transplantation in children. TCRdb fed the PCR reads into MiXCR, producing one record per CDR3 protein. Of a few hundred thousand distinct CDR3 sequences in the sample, 43% are singletons; the top ten hold 27%. Specimen: PBMCs, collected before TCRalphabeta/CD19-depleted stem cell transplant. These TCRs come from a girl under 10 years old with aplastic anemia, due to receive a stem cell transplant. Each CDR3 is given with its conserved first and last residue. D genes are given only for firm matches. A row's size may be missing; if present it is once, few, many or a size class.

CDR3 length: 15; V gene: TRBV3-1; clone size: many; D gene: NA; J gene: TRBJ2-2; CDR3 DNA: TGTGCCAGCAGCCGCCGGGCGACGGGTATCGGGGAGCTGTTTTTT; CDR3 protein: CASSRRATGIGELFF
CDR3 length: 14; V gene: TRBV10-3; clone size: NA; D gene: TRBD1; J gene: TRBJ2-1; CDR3 DNA: TGTGCCATCAGTGGGACAGGGGGCATGAATGAGCAGTTCTTC; CDR3 protein: CAISGTGGMNEQFF
CDR3 length: 18; V gene: TRBV5-1; clone size: few; D gene: TRBD2; J gene: TRBJ2-4; CDR3 DNA: TGCGCCAGCAGCTTGTTGGCGGGAGGGACCCCAGCCAAAAACATTCAGTACTTC; CDR3 protein: CASSLLAGGTPAKNIQYF
CDR3 length: 15; V gene: TRBV5-1; clone size: NA; D gene: NA; J gene: TRBJ2-7; CDR3 DNA: TGCGCCAGCAGCTTGGAGGTGGGGCCCTCCTACGAGCAGTACTTC; CDR3 protein: CASSLEVGPSYEQYF
CDR3 length: 13; V gene: TRBV16; clone size: many; D gene: NA; J gene: TRBJ2-3; CDR3 DNA: TGTGCCAGCAGTGCGAGGGCGGCAGATACGCAGTATTTT; CDR3 protein: CASSARAADTQYF
CDR3 length: 12; V gene: TRBV7-9; clone size: few; D gene: TRBD2; J gene: TRBJ2-1; CDR3 DNA: TGTGCCAGCATCGGAGTGGGGGGGGAGCAGTTCTTC; CDR3 protein: CASIGVGGEQFF
CDR3 length: 14; V gene: TRBV20-1; clone size: NA; D gene: NA; J gene: TRBJ1-5; CDR3 DNA: TGCAGTGCCACAGGACAGAGTAGCAATCAGCCCCAGCATTTT; CDR3 protein: CSATGQSSNQPQHF
CDR3 length: 15; V gene: TRBV10-3; clone size: NA; D gene: TRBD1; J gene: TRBJ2-7; CDR3 DNA: TGTGCCATCAGTGACCGGGACAGGGGGATGTACGAGCAGTACTTC; CDR3 protein: CAISDRDRGMYEQYF
CDR3 length: 15; V gene: TRBV5-1; clone size: NA; D gene: TRBD1; J gene: TRBJ2-1; CDR3 DNA: TGCGCCAGCAGCTTTCGGGACAGGGGCTTGGGCGAGCAGTTCTTC; CDR3 protein: CASSFRDRGLGEQFF
CDR3 length: 15; V gene: TRBV5-1; clone size: few; D gene: TRBD1; J gene: TRBJ2-5; CDR3 DNA: TGCGCCAGCAGCGGAACAGGGGCCCGGCAAGAGACCCAGTACTTC; CDR3 protein: CASSGTGARQETQYF
CDR3 length: 15; V gene: TRBV18; clone size: few; D gene: NA; J gene: TRBJ2-5; CDR3 DNA: TGTGCCAGCTCACGGTTCCGGGACGAGAGAGAGACCCAGTACTTC; CDR3 protein: CASSRFRDERETQYF
CDR3 length: 13; V gene: TRBV4-3; clone size: NA; D gene: NA; J gene: TRBJ2-3; CDR3 DNA: TGCGCCAGCAGCCAAGACCATGGAGATACGCAGTATTTT; CDR3 protein: CASSQDHGDTQYF
CDR3 length: 14; V gene: TRBV3-1; clone size: once; D gene: NA; J gene: TRBJ1-5; CDR3 DNA: TGTGCCAGCAGCCAAGAGTTGACCGTTCAGCCCCAGCATTTT; CDR3 protein: CASSQELTVQPQHF
CDR3 length: 16; V gene: TRBV20-1; clone size: NA; D gene: TRBD1; J gene: TRBJ2-6; CDR3 DNA: TGCAGTGCGGGGACGGACAGGCACTCTGGGGCCAACGTCCTGACTTTC; CDR3 protein: CSAGTDRHSGANVLTF
CDR3 length: 14; V gene: TRBV3-1; clone size: few; D gene: NA; J gene: TRBJ2-3; CDR3 DNA: TGTGCCAGCAGCCAACAGACCAGCACAGATACGCAGTATTTT; CDR3 protein: CASSQQTSTDTQYF
CDR3 length: 16; V gene: TRBV7-3; clone size: NA; D gene: NA; J gene: TRBJ2-3; CDR3 DNA: TGTGCCAGCAGCCTGAAGACCTTGGGGAGGACAGATACGCAGTATTTT; CDR3 protein: CASSLKTLGRTDTQYF
CDR3 length: 13; V gene: TRBV29-1; clone size: NA; D gene: NA; J gene: TRBJ2-7; CDR3 DNA: TGCAGCGTGACCGGAAGGGGCCCCTACGAGCAGTACTTC; CDR3 protein: CSVTGRGPYEQYF
CDR3 length: 14; V gene: TRBV6-1; clone size: few; D gene: NA; J gene: TRBJ1-1; CDR3 DNA: TGTGCCAGCAGTGAAGGGGGCAGCGGTCCTGAAGCTTTCTTT; CDR3 protein: CASSEGGSGPEAFF
CDR3 length: 13; V gene: TRBV4-3; clone size: NA; D gene: NA; J gene: TRBJ2-7; CDR3 DNA: TGCGCCAGCAGCCAAGAAACACGCTACGAGCAGTACTTC; CDR3 protein: CASSQETRYEQYF
CDR3 length: 14; V gene: TRBV20-1; clone size: NA; D gene: NA; J gene: TRBJ2-7; CDR3 DNA: TGCAGTGCTAGCGCCTGGGAGGGGGACTACGAGCAGTACTTC; CDR3 protein: CSASAWEGDYEQYF
CDR3 length: 14; V gene: TRBV18; clone size: NA; D gene: NA; J gene: TRBJ1-5; CDR3 DNA: TGTGCCAGCTCACCTACCGGGGTGGGGCAGCCCCAGCATTTT; CDR3 protein: CASSPTGVGQPQHF
CDR3 length: 13; V gene: TRBV20-1; clone size: NA; D gene: TRBD2; J gene: TRBJ2-5; CDR3 DNA: TGCAGTGCTAAGATAGCGGGGGCGAAGACCCAGTACTTC; CDR3 protein: CSAKIAGAKTQYF
CDR3 length: 13; V gene: TRBV10-2; clone size: few; D gene: NA; J gene: TRBJ2-5; CDR3 DNA: TGCGCCAGCAACAGACAGGACCAAGAGACCCAGTACTTC; CDR3 protein: CASNRQDQETQYF
CDR3 length: 14; V gene: TRBV5-1; clone size: NA; D gene: NA; J gene: TRBJ2-2; CDR3 DNA: TGCGCCAGCAGCTCCGGGACTGCCACCGGGGAGCTGTTTTTT; CDR3 protein: CASSSGTATGELFF
CDR3 length: 14; V gene: TRBV5-1; clone size: NA; D gene: TRBD2; J gene: TRBJ2-3; CDR3 DNA: TGCGCCAGCAGCTTTAGACTAGCGACAGATACGCAGTATTTT; CDR3 protein: CASSFRLATDTQYF